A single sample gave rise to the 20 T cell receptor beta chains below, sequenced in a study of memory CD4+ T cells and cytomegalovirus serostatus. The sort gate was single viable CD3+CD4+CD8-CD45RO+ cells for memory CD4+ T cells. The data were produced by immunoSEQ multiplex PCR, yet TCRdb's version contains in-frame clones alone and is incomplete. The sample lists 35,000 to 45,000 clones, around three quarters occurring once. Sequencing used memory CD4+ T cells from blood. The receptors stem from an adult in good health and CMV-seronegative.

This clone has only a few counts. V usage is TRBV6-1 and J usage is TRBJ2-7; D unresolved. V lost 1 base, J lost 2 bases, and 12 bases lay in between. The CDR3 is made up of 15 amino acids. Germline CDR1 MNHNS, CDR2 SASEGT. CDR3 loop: CASSEEAGGTYEQYF. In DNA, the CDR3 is TGTGCCAGCAGTGAAGAAGCAGGTGGGACCTACGAGCAGTACTTC.

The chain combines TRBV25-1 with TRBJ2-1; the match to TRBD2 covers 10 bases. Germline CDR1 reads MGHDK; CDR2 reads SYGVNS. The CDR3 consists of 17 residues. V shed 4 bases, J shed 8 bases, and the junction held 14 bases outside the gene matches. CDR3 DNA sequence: TGTGCCAGCAGTGGAGCTAGCGGGGGCCCTACTAGCTATGAGCAGTTCTTC. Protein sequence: CASSGASGGPTSYEQFF. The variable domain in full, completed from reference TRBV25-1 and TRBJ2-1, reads EADIYQTPRYLVIGTGKKITLECSQTMGHDKMYWYQQDPGMELHLIHYSYGVNSTEKGDLSSESTVSRIRTEHFPLTLESARPSHTSQYLCASSGASGGPTSYEQFFGPGTRLTVL.

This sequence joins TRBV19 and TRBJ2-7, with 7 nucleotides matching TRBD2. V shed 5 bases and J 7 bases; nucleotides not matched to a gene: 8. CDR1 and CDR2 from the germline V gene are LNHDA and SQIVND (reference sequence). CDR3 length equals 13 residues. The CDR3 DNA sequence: TGTGCCAGTAGTGAGGGAGGGGTCCAGGAGCAGTACTTC. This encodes CASSEGGVQEQYF.

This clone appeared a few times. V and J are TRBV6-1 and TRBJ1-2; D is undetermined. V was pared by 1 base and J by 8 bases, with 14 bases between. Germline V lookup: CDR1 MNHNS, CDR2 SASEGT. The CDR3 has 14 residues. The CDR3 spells CASSEGADYLGYTF. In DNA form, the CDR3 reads TGTGCCAGCAGTGAAGGGGCGGACTATTTAGGCTACACCTTC.

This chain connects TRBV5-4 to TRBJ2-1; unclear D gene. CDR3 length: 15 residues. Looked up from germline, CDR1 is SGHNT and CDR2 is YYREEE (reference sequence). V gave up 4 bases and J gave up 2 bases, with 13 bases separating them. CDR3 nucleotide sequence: TGTGCCAGCAGCCTAGACTTTTCCGCCTACAATGAGCAGTTCTTC. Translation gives CASSLDFSAYNEQFF. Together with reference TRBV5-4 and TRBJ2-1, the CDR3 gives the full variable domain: ETGVTQSPTHLIKTRGQQVTLRCSSQSGHNTVSWYQQALGQGPQFIFQYYREEENGRGNFPPRFSGLQFPNYSSELNVNALELDDSALYLCASSLDFSAYNEQFFGPGTRLTVL.

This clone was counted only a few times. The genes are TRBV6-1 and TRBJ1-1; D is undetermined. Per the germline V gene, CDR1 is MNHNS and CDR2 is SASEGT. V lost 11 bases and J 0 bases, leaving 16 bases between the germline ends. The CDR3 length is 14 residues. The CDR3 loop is CAGQTLGMNTEAFF. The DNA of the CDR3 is TGTGCCGGCCAAACCCTTGGGATGAACACTGAAGCTTTCTTT.

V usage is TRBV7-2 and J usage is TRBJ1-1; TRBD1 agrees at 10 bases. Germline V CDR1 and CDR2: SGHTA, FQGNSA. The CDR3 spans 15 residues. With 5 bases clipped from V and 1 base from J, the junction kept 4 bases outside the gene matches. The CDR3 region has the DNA TGTGCCAGCAGCGACAGGGGGCTCACGAACACTGAAGCTTTCTTT. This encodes CASSDRGLTNTEAFF.

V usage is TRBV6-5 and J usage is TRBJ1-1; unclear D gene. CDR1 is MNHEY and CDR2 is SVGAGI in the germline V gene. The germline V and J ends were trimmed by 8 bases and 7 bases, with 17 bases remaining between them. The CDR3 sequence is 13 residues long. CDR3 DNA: TGTGCCAGCCGCCCGGAGCAGTGGCGTGAAGCTTTCTTT. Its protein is CASRPEQWREAFF.

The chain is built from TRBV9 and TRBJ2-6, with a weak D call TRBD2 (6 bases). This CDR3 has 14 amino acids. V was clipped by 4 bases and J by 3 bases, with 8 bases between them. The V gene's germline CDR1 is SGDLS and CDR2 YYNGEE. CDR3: CASSSSGGANVLTF. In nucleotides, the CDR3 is TGTGCCAGCAGCAGTAGCGGTGGGGCCAACGTCCTGACTTTC.

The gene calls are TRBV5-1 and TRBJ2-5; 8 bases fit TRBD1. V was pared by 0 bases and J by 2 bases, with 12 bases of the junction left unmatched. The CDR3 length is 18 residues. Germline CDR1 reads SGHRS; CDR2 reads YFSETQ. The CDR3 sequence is CASSLGTAGTGAQETQYF. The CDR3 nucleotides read TGCGCCAGCAGCTTGGGAACGGCCGGGACAGGAGCTCAAGAGACCCAGTACTTC. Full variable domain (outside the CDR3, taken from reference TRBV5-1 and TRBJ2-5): KAGVTQTPRYLIKTRGQQVTLSCSPISGHRSVSWYQQTPGQGLQFLFEYFSETQRNKGNFPGRFSGRQFSNSRSEMNVSTLELGDSALYLCASSLGTAGTGAQETQYFGPGTRLLVL.

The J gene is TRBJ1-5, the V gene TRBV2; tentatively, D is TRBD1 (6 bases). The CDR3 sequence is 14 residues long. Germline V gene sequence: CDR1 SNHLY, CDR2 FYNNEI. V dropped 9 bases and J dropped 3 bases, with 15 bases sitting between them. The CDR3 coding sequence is TGTGCCAGGGGGAGGGGACAAATCAATCAGCCCCAGCATTTT. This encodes CARGRGQINQPQHF. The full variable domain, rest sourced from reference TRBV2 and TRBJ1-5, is EPEVTQTPSHQVTQMGQEVILRCVPISNHLYFYWYRQILGQKVEFLVSFYNNEISEKSEIFDDQFSVERPDGSNFTLKIRSTKLEDSAMYFCARGRGQINQPQHFGDGTRLSIL.

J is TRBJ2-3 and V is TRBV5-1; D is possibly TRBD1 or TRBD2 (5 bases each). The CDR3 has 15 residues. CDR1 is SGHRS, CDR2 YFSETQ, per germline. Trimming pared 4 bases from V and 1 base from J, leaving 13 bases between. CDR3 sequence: CASSRGRMGTDTQYF. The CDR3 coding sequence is TGCGCCAGCAGCCGGGGCCGGATGGGCACAGATACGCAGTATTTT.

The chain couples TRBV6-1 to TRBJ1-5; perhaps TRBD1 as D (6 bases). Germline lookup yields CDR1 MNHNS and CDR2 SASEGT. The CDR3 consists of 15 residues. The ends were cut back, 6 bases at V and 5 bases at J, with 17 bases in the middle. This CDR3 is CASSDRRGEDQPQHF. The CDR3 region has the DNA TGTGCCAGCAGCGACAGGAGGGGTGAGGATCAGCCCCAGCATTTT.

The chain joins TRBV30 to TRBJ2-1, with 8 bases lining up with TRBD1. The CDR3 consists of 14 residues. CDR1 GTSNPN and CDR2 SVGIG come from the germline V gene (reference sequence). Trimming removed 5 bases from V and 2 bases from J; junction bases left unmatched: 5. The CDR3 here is CAWETGVPYNEQFF. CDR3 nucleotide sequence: TGTGCCTGGGAGACAGGGGTCCCCTACAATGAGCAGTTCTTC.

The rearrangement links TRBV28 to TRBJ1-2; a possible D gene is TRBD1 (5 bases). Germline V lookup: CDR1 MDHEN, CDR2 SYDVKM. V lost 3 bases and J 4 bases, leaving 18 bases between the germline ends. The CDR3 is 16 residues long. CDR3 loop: CASSLPVGTGTYGYTF. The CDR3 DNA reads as TGTGCCAGCAGTTTGCCCGTCGGAACAGGTACCTATGGCTACACCTTC.

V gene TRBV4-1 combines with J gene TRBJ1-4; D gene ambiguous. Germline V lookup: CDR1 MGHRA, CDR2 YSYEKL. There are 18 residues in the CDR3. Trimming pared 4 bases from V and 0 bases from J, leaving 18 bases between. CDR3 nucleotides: TGCGCCAGCAGCCCAGATCGAGGCACAGTAACAACTAATGAAAAACTGTTTTTT. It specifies CASSPDRGTVTTNEKLFF.

The CDR3 spells CATTLGVAGDTEAFF. CDR3 DNA sequence: TGTGCCACCACGTTGGGTGTGGCTGGAGACACTGAAGCTTTCTTT. V and J are TRBV6-5 and TRBJ1-1; D remains unclear. Trimming stripped 10 bases from V and 3 bases from J, with 21 bases between. The germline V gene has CDR1 MNHEY and CDR2 SVGAGI. CDR3 length: 15 residues.

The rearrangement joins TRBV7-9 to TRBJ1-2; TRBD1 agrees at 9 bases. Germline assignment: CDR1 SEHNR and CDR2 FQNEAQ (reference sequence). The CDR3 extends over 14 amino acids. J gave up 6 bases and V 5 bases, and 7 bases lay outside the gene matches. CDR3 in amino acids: CASSPGTGIDGYTF. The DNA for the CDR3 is TGTGCCAGCAGCCCCGGGACAGGGATTGATGGCTACACCTTC.

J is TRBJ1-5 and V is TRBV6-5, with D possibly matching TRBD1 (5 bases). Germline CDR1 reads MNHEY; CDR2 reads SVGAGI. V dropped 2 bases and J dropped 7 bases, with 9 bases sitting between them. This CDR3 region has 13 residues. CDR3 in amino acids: CASSYGWDQPQHF. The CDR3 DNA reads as TGTGCCAGCAGTTACGGCTGGGACCAGCCCCAGCATTTT.

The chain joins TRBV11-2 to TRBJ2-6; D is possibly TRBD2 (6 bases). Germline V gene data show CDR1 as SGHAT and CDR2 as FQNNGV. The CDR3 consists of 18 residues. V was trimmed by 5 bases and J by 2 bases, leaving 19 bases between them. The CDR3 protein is CASSQSGGIKAGANVLTF. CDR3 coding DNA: TGTGCCAGCAGCCAGTCCGGGGGAATCAAGGCTGGGGCCAACGTCCTGACTTTC.